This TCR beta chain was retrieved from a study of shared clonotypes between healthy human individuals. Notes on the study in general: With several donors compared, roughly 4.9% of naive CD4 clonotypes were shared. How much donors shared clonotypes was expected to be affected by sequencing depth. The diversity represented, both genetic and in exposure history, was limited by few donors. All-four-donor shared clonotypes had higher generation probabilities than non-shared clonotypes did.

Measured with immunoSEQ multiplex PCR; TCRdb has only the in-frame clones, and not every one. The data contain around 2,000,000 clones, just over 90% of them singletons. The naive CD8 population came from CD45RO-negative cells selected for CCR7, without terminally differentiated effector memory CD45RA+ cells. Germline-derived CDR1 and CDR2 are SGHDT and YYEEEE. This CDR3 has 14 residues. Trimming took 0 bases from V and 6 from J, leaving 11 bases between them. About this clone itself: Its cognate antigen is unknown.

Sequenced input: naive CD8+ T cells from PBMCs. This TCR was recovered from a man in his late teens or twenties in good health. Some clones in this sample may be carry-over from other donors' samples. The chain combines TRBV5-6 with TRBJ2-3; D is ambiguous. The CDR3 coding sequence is TGTGCCAGCAGCTTGGTCGCGGAAGATGATACGCAGTATTTT. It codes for CASSLVAEDDTQYF.